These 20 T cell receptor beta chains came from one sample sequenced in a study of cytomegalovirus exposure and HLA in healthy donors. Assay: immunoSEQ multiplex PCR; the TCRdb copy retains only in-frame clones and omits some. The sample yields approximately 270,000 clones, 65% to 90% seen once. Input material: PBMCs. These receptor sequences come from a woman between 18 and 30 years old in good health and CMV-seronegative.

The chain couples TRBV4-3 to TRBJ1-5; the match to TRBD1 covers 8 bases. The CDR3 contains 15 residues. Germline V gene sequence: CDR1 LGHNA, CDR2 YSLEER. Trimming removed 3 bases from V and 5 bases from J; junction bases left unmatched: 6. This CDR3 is CASSHRQGSDQPQHF. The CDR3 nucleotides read TGCGCCAGCAGCCACAGACAGGGGAGTGATCAGCCCCAGCATTTT.

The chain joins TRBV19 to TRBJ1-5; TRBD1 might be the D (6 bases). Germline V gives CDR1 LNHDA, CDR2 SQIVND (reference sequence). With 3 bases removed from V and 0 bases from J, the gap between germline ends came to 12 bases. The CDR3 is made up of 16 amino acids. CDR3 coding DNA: TGTGCCAGTAGTATCGGGACACCATATAGCAATCAGCCCCAGCATTTT. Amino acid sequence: CASSIGTPYSNQPQHF.

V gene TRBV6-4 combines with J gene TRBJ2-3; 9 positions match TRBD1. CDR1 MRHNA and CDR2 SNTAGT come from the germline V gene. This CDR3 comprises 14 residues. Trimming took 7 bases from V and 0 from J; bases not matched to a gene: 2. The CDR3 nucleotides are TGTGCCAGCACCGGACAGGGGAGCACAGATACGCAGTATTTT. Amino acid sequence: CASTGQGSTDTQYF.

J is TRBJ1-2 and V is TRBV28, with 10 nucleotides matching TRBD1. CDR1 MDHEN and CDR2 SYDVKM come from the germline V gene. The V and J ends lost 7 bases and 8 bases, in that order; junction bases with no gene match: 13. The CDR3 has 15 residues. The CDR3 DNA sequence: TGTGCCAGCACCTCACTCCCGGGACAGGGGACAGGCTACACCTTC. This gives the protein CASTSLPGQGTGYTF.

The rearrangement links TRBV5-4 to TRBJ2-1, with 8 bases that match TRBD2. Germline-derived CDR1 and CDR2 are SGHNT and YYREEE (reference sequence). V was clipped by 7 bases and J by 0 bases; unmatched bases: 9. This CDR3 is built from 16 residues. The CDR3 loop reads CASAGGAGSSYNEQFF. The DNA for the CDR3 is TGTGCCAGCGCCGGGGGGGCAGGAAGCTCCTACAATGAGCAGTTCTTC.

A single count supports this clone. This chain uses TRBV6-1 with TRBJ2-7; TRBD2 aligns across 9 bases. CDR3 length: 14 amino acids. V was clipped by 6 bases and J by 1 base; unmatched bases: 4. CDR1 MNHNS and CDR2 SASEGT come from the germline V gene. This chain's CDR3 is CASRTSGSSYEQYF. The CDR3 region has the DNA TGTGCCAGCAGGACTAGCGGTTCTTCCTACGAGCAGTACTTC.

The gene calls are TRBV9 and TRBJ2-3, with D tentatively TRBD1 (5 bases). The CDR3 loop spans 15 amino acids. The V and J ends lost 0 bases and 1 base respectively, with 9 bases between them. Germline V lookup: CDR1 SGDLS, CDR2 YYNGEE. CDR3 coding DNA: TGTGCCAGCAGCGTAGAGGGGTGGGGCACAGATACGCAGTATTTT. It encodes CASSVEGWGTDTQYF.

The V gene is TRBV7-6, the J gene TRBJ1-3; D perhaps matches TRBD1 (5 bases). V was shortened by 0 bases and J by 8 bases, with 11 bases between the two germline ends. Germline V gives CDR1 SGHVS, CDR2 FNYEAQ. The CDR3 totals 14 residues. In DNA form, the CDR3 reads TGTGCCAGCAGCTTAGCGCTCAGGGTTGACACCATATATTTT. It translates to CASSLALRVDTIYF.

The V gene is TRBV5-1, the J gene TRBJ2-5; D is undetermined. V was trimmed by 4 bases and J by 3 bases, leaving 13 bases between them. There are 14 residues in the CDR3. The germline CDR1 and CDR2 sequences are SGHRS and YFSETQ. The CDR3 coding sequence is TGCGCCAGCAGCACTGCGGAAATCGAAGAGACCCAGTACTTC. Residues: CASSTAEIEETQYF.

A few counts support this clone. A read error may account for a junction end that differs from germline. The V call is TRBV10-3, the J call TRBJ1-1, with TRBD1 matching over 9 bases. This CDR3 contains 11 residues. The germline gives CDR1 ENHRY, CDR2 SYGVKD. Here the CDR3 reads CAIGSGTGSTF. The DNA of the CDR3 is TGTGCCATCGGATCCGGGACAGGGTCTACGTTT.

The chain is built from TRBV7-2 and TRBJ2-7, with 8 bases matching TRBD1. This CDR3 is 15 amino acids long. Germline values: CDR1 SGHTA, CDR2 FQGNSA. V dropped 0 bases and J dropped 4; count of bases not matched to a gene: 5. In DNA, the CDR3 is TGTGCCAGCAGCTTAGCCGGACAGGGTTGGTACGAGCAGTACTTC. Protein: CASSLAGQGWYEQYF. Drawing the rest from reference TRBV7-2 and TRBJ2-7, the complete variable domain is GAGVSQSPSNKVTEKGKDVELRCDPISGHTALYWYRQSLGQGLEFLIYFQGNSAPDKSGLPSDRFSAERTGGSVSTLTIQRTQQEDSAVYLCASSLAGQGWYEQYFGPGTRLTVT.

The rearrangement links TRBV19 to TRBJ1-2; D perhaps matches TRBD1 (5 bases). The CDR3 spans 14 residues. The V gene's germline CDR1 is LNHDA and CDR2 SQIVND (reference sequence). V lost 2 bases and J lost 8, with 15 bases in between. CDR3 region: CASSITLIQVGYTF. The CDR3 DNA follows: TGTGCCAGTAGTATAACCCTGATACAGGTGGGCTACACCTTC.

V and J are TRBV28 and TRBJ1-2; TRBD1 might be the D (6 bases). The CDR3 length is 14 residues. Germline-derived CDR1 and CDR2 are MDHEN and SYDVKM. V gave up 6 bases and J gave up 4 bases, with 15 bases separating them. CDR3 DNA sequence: TGTGCCAGCAGAATACAGGGTTCCCGCTATGGCTACACCTTC. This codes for CASRIQGSRYGYTF.

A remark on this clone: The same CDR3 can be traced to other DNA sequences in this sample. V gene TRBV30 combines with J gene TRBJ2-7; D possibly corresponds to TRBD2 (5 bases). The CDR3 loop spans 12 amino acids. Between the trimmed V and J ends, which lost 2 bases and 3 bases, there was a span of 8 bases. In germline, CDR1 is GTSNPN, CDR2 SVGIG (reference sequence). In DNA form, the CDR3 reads TGTGCCTGGAGTACCCGGGGCTACGAGCAGTACTTC. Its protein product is CAWSTRGYEQYF.

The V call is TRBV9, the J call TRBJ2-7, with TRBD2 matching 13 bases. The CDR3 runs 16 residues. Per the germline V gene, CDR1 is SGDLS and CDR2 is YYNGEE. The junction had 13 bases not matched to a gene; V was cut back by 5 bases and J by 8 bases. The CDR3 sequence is CASSIDRTSGSSQQYF. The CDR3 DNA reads TGTGCCAGCAGTATTGACAGGACTAGCGGGAGTTCACAGCAGTACTTC.

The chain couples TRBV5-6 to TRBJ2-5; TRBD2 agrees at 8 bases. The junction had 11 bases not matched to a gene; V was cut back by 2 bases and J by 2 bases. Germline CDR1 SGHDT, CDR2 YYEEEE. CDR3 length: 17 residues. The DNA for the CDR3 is TGTGCCAGCAGCTTAAGGAGTAGCGGGAATTTACAAGAGACCCAGTACTTC. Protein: CASSLRSSGNLQETQYF.

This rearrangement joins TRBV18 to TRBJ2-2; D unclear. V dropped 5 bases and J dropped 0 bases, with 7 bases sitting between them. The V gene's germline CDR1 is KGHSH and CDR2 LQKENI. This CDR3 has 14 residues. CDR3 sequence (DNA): TGTGCCAGCTCAATTCGGGCGAACACCGGGGAGCTGTTTTTT. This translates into CASSIRANTGELFF.

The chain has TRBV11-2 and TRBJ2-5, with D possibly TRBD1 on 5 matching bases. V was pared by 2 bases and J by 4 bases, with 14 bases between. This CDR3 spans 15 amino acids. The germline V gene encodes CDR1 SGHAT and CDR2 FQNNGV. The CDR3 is CASSLIGARRETQYF. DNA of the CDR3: TGTGCCAGCAGCTTAATAGGGGCGAGGAGAGAGACCCAGTACTTC.

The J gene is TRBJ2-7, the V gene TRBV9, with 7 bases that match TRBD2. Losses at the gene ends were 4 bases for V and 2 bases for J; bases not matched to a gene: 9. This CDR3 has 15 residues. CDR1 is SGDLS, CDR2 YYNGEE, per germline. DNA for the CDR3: TGTGCCAGCAGCCCACTCGGGGGGAGCACCTACGAGCAGTACTTC. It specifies CASSPLGGSTYEQYF.

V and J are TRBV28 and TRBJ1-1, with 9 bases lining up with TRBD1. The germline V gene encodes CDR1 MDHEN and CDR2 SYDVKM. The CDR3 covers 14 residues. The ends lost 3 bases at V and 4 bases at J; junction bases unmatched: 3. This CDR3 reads CASSLDRGGTEAFF. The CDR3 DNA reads TGTGCCAGCAGTTTGGACAGGGGTGGCACTGAAGCTTTCTTT.